This paragraph reports one T cell receptor (beta chain). Profiled with immunoSEQ multiplex PCR; TCRdb holds only in-frame clones, not every one. The repertoire consists of about 38,000 clones, with around 82% occurring once and the leading ten covering over 7.5%. Time point noted: baseline, week 1 (first vaccination visit). Indicated treatment: pre-vaccination baseline after standard-of-care therapy. Those who donated had recent WHO grade 3 or 4 IDH1-mutant, ATRX-lost astrocytomas. The CDR3 totals 16 residues. The V gene's germline CDR1 is MGHRA and CDR2 YSYEKL. Trimming removed 0 bases from V and 6 bases from J, with 15 bases in between. This specimen comes from a study of a mutant IDH1 vaccine in newly diagnosed glioma. Study context: Treated patients were approximately 60% male, roughly 38% female, mean age around 40 years. Antecedent treatment encompassed radiotherapy, temozolomide, or their combination; the majority received both.

The V and J genes are TRBV4-1 and TRBJ1-5, with a possible D match to TRBD1 (6 bases). The material was PBMCs, obtained from a glioma patient treated with radiotherapy, temozolomide or both. This receptor was taken from a middle-aged man with glioma. Some clones in this sample may be carry-over from other donors' samples. This CDR3 is CASSQDHRVSSQPQHF. As DNA, the CDR3 is TGCGCCAGCAGCCAAGACCACAGGGTATCTAGTCAGCCCCAGCATTTT.